Here is one TCR beta chain with its context. The data were obtained in a study of blood T cell repertoires in COVID-19. Background on the study: The United States, Italy and Spain provided the acute and convalescent COVID-19 samples. PBMCs, B-cell-depleted T cells, or T cells were the source of the cDNA or gDNA that made up the material.

Looked up from germline, CDR1 is SGHTA and CDR2 is FQGNSA. The CDR3 extends over 16 amino acids. J lost 0 bases, V lost 1 base, and 2 bases had no gene match. Study processing details: Reference gene primers were amplified, and this amplification served to estimate nucleated cell counts. Data came from immunoSEQ multiplex PCR; TCRdb stores just in-frame clones and leaves some out. Clone size and the V and J calls come from that table; the DNA yielded D and trimming. The sample has around 100,000 clones; around 85% are singletons. The chain combines TRBV7-2 with TRBJ2-1; TRBD2 agrees at 8 bases. Material for sequencing was peripheral blood. The TCR sequence derives from a human donor in a cohort sampled during active COVID-19. CDR3 loop: CASSLDSGSSYNEQFF. The CDR3 bases are TGTGCCAGCAGCTTAGACAGCGGGAGCTCCTACAATGAGCAGTTCTTC.